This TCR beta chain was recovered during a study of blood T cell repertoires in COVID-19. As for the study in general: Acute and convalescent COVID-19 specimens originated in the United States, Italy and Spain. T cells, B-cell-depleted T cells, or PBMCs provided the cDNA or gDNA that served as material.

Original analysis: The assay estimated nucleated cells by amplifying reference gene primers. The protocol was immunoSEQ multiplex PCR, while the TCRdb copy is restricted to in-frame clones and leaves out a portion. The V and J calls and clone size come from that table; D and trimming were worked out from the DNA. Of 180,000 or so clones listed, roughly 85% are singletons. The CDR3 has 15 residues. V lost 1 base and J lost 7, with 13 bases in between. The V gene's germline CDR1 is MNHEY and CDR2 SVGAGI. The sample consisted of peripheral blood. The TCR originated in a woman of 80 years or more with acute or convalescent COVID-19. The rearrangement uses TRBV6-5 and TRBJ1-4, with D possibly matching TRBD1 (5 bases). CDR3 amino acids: CASSYWGPAFEKLFF. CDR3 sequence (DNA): TGTGCCAGCAGTTACTGGGGCCCCGCCTTTGAAAAACTGTTTTTT.